A single TCR beta chain is shown here with its context. This CDR3 is built from 14 residues. In germline, CDR1 is SSHAT, CDR2 FNYEAQ (reference sequence). Trimming at V came to 5 bases and at J to 5 bases, leaving 8 bases not matched to a gene. The data stem from a study of blood T cell repertoires in COVID-19. Study-wide context: Italy, Spain and the United States were the sources of the convalescent and acute COVID-19 samples. T cells, B-cell-depleted T cells, or PBMCs provided the cDNA or gDNA that served as material.

Authors' analysis steps: The assay estimated nucleated cells by amplifying reference gene primers. TCRdb keeps only in-frame clones here, not all; method: immunoSEQ multiplex PCR. The DNA was the basis for D and trimming; V, J and clone size are from that table. Altogether about 89,000 clones are present, roughly 80% being singletons, with the ten largest covering about 11%. The genes are TRBV7-7 and TRBJ2-5; 7 positions match TRBD2. The sequencing sample was made of peripheral blood. The sequence was collected from a woman older than 75 with acute or convalescent COVID-19. CDR3 sequence: CASSPTTSQETQYF. The DNA of the CDR3 is TGTGCCAGCAGCCCAACGACTAGCCAGGAGACCCAGTACTTC.